A single sample is the source of the 9 T cell receptor beta chains below, sequenced in a study of T cells in localized non-small cell lung cancer. The table came from immunoSEQ multiplex PCR; TCRdb's copy has only in-frame clones and leaves some out. The repertoire holds tens of thousands of clones, with more than 75% as singletons. Sequencing was performed on peripheral blood, taken before any cancer treatment. These receptors originate from a female donor of 60 years or more with stage III squamous cell lung carcinoma.

The J gene is TRBJ1-5, the V gene TRBV7-8; D is ambiguous. The CDR3 spans 17 residues. Germline V CDR1 and CDR2: SGHVS, FQNEAQ. V was shortened by 1 base and J by 0 bases, with 13 bases between the two germline ends. The CDR3 loop reads CASSLVGQTYSNQPQHF. The CDR3 nucleotides read TGTGCCAGCAGCTTAGTCGGGCAGACCTATAGCAATCAGCCCCAGCATTTT.

Notes on this clone: One end of the junction does not line up with germline, which may come from a read error. The J gene is TRBJ1-5, the V gene TRBV5-4, with D uncertain. The germline V gene has CDR1 SGHNT and CDR2 YYREEE (reference sequence). The CDR3 spans 15 residues. The CDR3 region has the DNA TGCGCCAGCAGCCAGGCCCCTGGGGTCCTGGAGCCCCAGCATTTT. It codes for CASSQAPGVLEPQHF. Full variable domain (outside the CDR3, taken from reference TRBV5-4 and TRBJ1-5): ETGVTQSPTHLIKTRGQQVTLRCSSQSGHNTVSWYQQALGQGPQFIFQYYREEENGRGNFPPRFSGLQFPNYSSELNVNALELDDSALYLCASSQAPGVLEPQHFGDGTRLSIL.

The chain uses TRBV30 and TRBJ2-1; D might be TRBD2 (5 bases). This CDR3 has 11 residues. Germline loops: CDR1 GTSNPN, CDR2 SVGIG (reference sequence). Trimming left V 7 bases short and J 9 bases short, with 13 bases between. The CDR3 bases are TGTGCCTTGGACTCGCCCGGTGAGCAGTTCTTC. It yields the protein CALDSPGEQFF.

The chain links TRBV6-1 to TRBJ2-6; TRBD2 might be the D (6 bases). Trimming took 7 bases from V and 12 from J, leaving 19 bases between them. This CDR3 region has 14 residues. The germline V gene encodes CDR1 MNHNS and CDR2 SASEGT. CDR3 amino acids: CASNPEGQAGVLTF. The CDR3 nucleotides read TGTGCCAGCAACCCGGAGGGGCAGGCTGGCGTCCTGACTTTC.

This rearrangement joins TRBV7-3 to TRBJ2-3; either TRBD1 or TRBD2 may fit D (6 bases each). This CDR3 spans 15 amino acids. Germline V gene lookup returns CDR1 SGHTA and CDR2 FQGTGA. The V and J ends lost 3 bases and 6 bases respectively, with 16 bases between them. The DNA of the CDR3 is TGTGCCAGCAGCTTGGGGACACCGGGAGTGGATACGCAGTATTTT. As protein: CASSLGTPGVDTQYF.

The rearrangement joins TRBV5-1 to TRBJ1-5; D unclear. Germline V gives CDR1 SGHRS, CDR2 YFSETQ. V shed 5 bases and J shed 0 bases, with 9 bases lying between them. CDR3 length: 14 residues. The CDR3: CASRPDTSNQPQHF. CDR3 in DNA: TGCGCCAGCAGACCCGACACTAGCAATCAGCCCCAGCATTTT.

V usage is TRBV5-5 and J usage is TRBJ2-1; 7 bases map to TRBD2. The V gene's germline CDR1 is SGHKS and CDR2 YYEKEE (reference sequence). The V gene end was trimmed by 5 bases and the J gene end by 2 bases; junction bases not matched to a gene: 10. There are 16 residues in the CDR3. CDR3 in amino acids: CASSWHLAETYNEQFF. Here the CDR3 DNA reads TGTGCCAGCAGTTGGCACCTAGCGGAAACCTACAATGAGCAGTTCTTC.

This chain connects TRBV28 to TRBJ2-7; 8 positions match TRBD2. V was pared by 3 bases and J by 4 bases, with 5 bases of the junction left unmatched. This CDR3 has 14 amino acids. Germline CDR1 is MDHEN and CDR2 is SYDVKM. CDR3 bases: TGTGCCAGCAGTTTCGGGAGGGCCTCGTACGAGCAGTACTTC. It specifies CASSFGRASYEQYF.

This rearrangement joins TRBV19 to TRBJ1-2, with TRBD1 matching 7 bases. CDR3 length: 17 residues. Germline CDR1 is LNHDA and CDR2 is SQIVND (reference sequence). With 3 bases clipped from V and 0 bases from J, the junction kept 10 bases outside the gene matches. The CDR3: CASSMVGTALANYGYTF. For the CDR3, the DNA is TGTGCCAGTAGTATGGTAGGGACAGCATTAGCTAACTATGGCTACACCTTC.